What follows are 28 T cell receptor beta chains derived from one specimen sequenced in a study of blood T cell repertoires in COVID-19. Libraries were prepared by immunoSEQ multiplex PCR; TCRdb keeps only in-frame clonotypes and omits some of them. This sample has 40,000 to 45,000 clones, with roughly nine tenths found just once. The sample comprised peripheral blood. All receptors derive from a human donor in a cohort sampled during active COVID-19.

This clone came up once. The chain links TRBV11-2 to TRBJ1-4; a weak D match, TRBD1 (5 bases). CDR3 size: 14 residues. Germline CDR1 and CDR2: SGHAT and FQNNGV. Deletions cut 7 bases from V and 4 bases from J, with 13 bases between. Here the CDR3 DNA reads TGTGCCAGCACCGCGACAGTCAATAATGAAAAACTGTTTTTT. Amino acids: CASTATVNNEKLFF.

The chain employs TRBV4-1 and TRBJ2-1, with TRBD1 matching 9 bases. V gave up 4 bases and J gave up 5 bases; unmatched junction bases: 18. Germline CDR1 MGHRA, CDR2 YSYEKL. The CDR3 has 19 residues. The CDR3 here is CASSRWGQGNQWTDNEQFF. CDR3 in DNA: TGCGCCAGCAGCCGCTGGGGACAGGGAAACCAATGGACTGACAATGAGCAGTTCTTC.

This rearrangement joins TRBV9 to TRBJ2-1; 8 bases are a match to TRBD1. In germline, CDR1 is SGDLS, CDR2 YYNGEE. This CDR3 has 15 residues. Unmatched junction bases numbered 8, after V lost 4 bases and J lost 5 bases. CDR3 bases: TGTGCCAGCAGCACAGGGGGACAGGTTAACAATGAGCAGTTCTTC. Its protein product is CASSTGGQVNNEQFF.

This clone was seen a handful of times. V is TRBV27 and J is TRBJ2-1; 7 nucleotides match TRBD2. The CDR3 consists of 15 residues. Unmatched junction bases numbered 12, after V lost 7 bases and J lost 6 bases. Germline V gene lookup returns CDR1 MNHEY and CDR2 SMNVEV (reference sequence). The DNA of the CDR3 is TGTGCCAGCACCGAACTCCCGGGGGGAGGCAATGAGCAGTTCTTC. Amino acid sequence: CASTELPGGGNEQFF.

This sequence joins TRBV9 and TRBJ1-6; possibly TRBD1 for D (6 bases). With 0 bases removed from V and 10 bases from J, the gap between germline ends came to 14 bases. The CDR3 loop spans 15 amino acids. In germline, CDR1 is SGDLS, CDR2 YYNGEE. The CDR3, as DNA: TGTGCCAGCAGCGTAGCGGCGGGGGCCTGGTCACCCCTCCACTTT. Translated, it gives CASSVAAGAWSPLHF.

The chain carries TRBV29-1 and TRBJ1-2, with D hard to call. The germline V and J ends were trimmed by 0 bases and 0 bases, with 8 bases remaining between them. Per the germline V gene, CDR1 is SQVTM and CDR2 is ANQGSEA. The CDR3 is made up of 14 amino acids. Written as DNA, the CDR3 is TGCAGCGTTGAAGAAAGGACTACTAACTATGGCTACACCTTC. Encoded protein: CSVEERTTNYGYTF.

This chain links TRBV10-2 with TRBJ2-5, with a possible D match to TRBD2 (7 bases). CDR1 is WSHSY, CDR2 SAAADI, per germline. CDR3 length: 13 residues. V was trimmed by 8 bases and J by 5 bases, leaving 15 bases between them. The CDR3 spells CASLSGGRETQYF. The CDR3 nucleotides read TGCGCCAGCTTATCGGGGGGCCGGGAGACCCAGTACTTC.

This clone occurred a few times. The CDR3 sequence: CASSEQGASYEQYF. The CDR3 nucleotides read TGTGCCAGCAGCGAACAGGGGGCCTCCTACGAGCAGTACTTC. This chain joins TRBV7-9 and TRBJ2-7, with 9 bases fitting TRBD1. The J segment lost 0 bases and the V segment lost 5 bases, leaving 2 bases of the junction unmatched. The CDR3 spans 14 residues. Per the germline V gene, CDR1 is SEHNR and CDR2 is FQNEAQ (reference sequence).

J is TRBJ2-7 and V is TRBV30; a weak D match, TRBD1 (5 bases). Germline V gene lookup returns CDR1 GTSNPN and CDR2 SVGIG (reference sequence). This CDR3 is built from 12 residues. Trimming removed 2 bases from V and 5 bases from J, with 10 bases in between. The CDR3 is CAWSLDSHEQYF. The CDR3 nucleotides are TGTGCCTGGAGTCTAGACAGTCACGAGCAGTACTTC.

The chain has TRBV5-1 and TRBJ1-6; 9 bases agree with TRBD1. With V trimmed by 4 bases and J by 4 bases, 6 bases remained unmatched. The CDR3 has 16 amino acids. Germline CDR1 is SGHRS and CDR2 is YFSETQ. The CDR3 DNA is TGCGCCAGCAGCGGGGGGACAGGGTCTTATAATTCACCCCTCCACTTT. Its translation is CASSGGTGSYNSPLHF.

V usage is TRBV19 and J usage is TRBJ1-2, with D unresolved. Germline CDR1 reads LNHDA; CDR2 reads SQIVND (reference sequence). V gave up 4 bases and J gave up 5 bases, with 11 bases separating them. This CDR3 spans 13 amino acids. Written as DNA, the CDR3 is TGTGCCAGTAGTACCGAGGGAAGGTATGGCTACACCTTC. This codes for CASSTEGRYGYTF.

The gene calls are TRBV19 and TRBJ2-2, with D possibly TRBD1 on 5 matching bases. Per the germline V gene, CDR1 is LNHDA and CDR2 is SQIVND (reference sequence). The V end lost 6 bases, the J end lost 5 bases, and 7 bases lay between the germline ends. The CDR3 loop spans 12 amino acids. The CDR3 reads CASRHRTGELFF. The CDR3 coding sequence is TGTGCCAGTAGGCACAGGACCGGGGAGCTGTTTTTT.

The rearrangement links TRBV19 to TRBJ1-5; D remains unclear. V lost 3 bases, J lost 1 base, and 10 bases lay in between. From germline, CDR1 is LNHDA and CDR2 SQIVND (reference sequence). The CDR3 consists of 15 residues. The CDR3 coding sequence is TGTGCCAGTAGTATTATCCAGTTGAGCAATCAGCCCCAGCATTTT. This gives the protein CASSIIQLSNQPQHF.

The chain employs TRBV29-1 and TRBJ2-7; D is possibly TRBD1 (6 bases). V was cut by 4 bases and J by 4 bases, with 17 bases left in between. The CDR3 loop spans 14 amino acids. Looked up from germline, CDR1 is SQVTM and CDR2 is ANQGSEA. The CDR3 bases are TGCAGCGTTGTATCTTTCTACAGGGATTACGAGCAGTACTTC. Translation gives CSVVSFYRDYEQYF.

The rearrangement uses TRBV29-1 and TRBJ2-1; TRBD1 matches at 10 bases. Germline V gene lookup returns CDR1 SQVTM and CDR2 ANQGSEA. Losses at the gene ends were 4 bases for V and 1 base for J; bases not matched to a gene: 1. The CDR3 is 14 amino acids. The CDR3 DNA sequence: TGCAGCGTTGTGGACAGGGGGTCCTACAATGAGCAGTTCTTC. It is translated as CSVVDRGSYNEQFF.

The CDR3 is CASSPQEAVTQYF. In nucleotides, the CDR3 is TGTGCCAGCAGCCCCCAAGAGGCCGTGACGCAGTATTTT. The chain joins TRBV7-2 to TRBJ2-3; no clear D. This CDR3 contains 13 residues. V was clipped by 5 bases and J by 9 bases, with 15 bases between them. Germline loops: CDR1 SGHTA, CDR2 FQGNSA.

The J gene is TRBJ2-5, the V gene TRBV23-1; 13 bases agree with TRBD2. TRBV23-1 is assigned to the ORF class and has an uncertain function. The CDR3 has 14 amino acids. V shed 9 bases and J 2 bases; nucleotides not matched to a gene: 3. The CDR3 DNA is TGCGCCAGGGTACTAGCGGGGGGGCAAGAGACCCAGTACTTC. Translating gives CARVLAGGQETQYF.

This chain joins TRBV11-2 and TRBJ2-1, with 11 nucleotides matching TRBD2. The CDR3 has 15 residues. The V and J ends lost 3 bases and 7 bases, in that order; junction bases with no gene match: 5. The germline gives CDR1 SGHAT, CDR2 FQNNGV. CDR3 protein: CASSLTSGAGNEQFF. CDR3 nucleotides: TGTGCCAGCAGCTTGACTAGCGGGGCGGGGAATGAGCAGTTCTTC.

V usage is TRBV3-1 (or the pseudogene TRBV3-2) and J usage is TRBJ2-2, with D uncertain. Germline V gene lookup returns CDR1 LGHDT and CDR2 YNNKEL (reference sequence). Trimming left V 1 base short and J 8 bases short, with 8 bases between. The CDR3 runs 13 residues. CDR3 residues: CASSQVSRGELFF. The CDR3 region has the DNA TGTGCCAGCAGCCAAGTGTCCAGAGGGGAGCTGTTTTTT.

This clone occurred a few times. The genes are TRBV3-1 (or the pseudogene TRBV3-2) and TRBJ2-3; 11 bases line up with TRBD2. V was clipped by 0 bases and J by 2 bases; unmatched bases: 4. Looked up from germline, CDR1 is LGHDT and CDR2 is YNNKEL (reference sequence). The CDR3 totals 17 residues. The CDR3 protein is CASSQDPTSGTTDTQYF. The CDR3, as DNA: TGTGCCAGCAGCCAAGACCCGACTAGCGGGACCACAGATACGCAGTATTTT.

This clone was detected once. The genes are TRBV7-9 and TRBJ2-1; D is unresolved. The CDR3 has 18 amino acids. Germline CDR1 and CDR2: SEHNR and FQNEAQ (reference sequence). V lost 0 bases, J lost 0 bases, and 15 bases lay in between. CDR3 in amino acids: CASSLAVGSSSSYNEQFF. The CDR3 DNA reads TGTGCCAGCAGCTTAGCGGTCGGCAGCTCTAGCTCCTACAATGAGCAGTTCTTC.

This clone was detected only once. The rearrangement joins TRBV5-4 to TRBJ2-6; the match to TRBD1 covers 9 bases. CDR3 length: 17 residues. Germline V gene lookup returns CDR1 SGHNT and CDR2 YYREEE (reference sequence). Unmatched junction bases numbered 10, after V lost 0 bases and J lost 9 bases. The CDR3 coding sequence is TGTGCCAGCAGCTTGGGCCCGGGACAGGGAGCCTTCAACGTCCTGACTTTC. It encodes CASSLGPGQGAFNVLTF. Full variable domain (missing parts from reference TRBV5-4 and TRBJ2-6): ETGVTQSPTHLIKTRGQQVTLRCSSQSGHNTVSWYQQALGQGPQFIFQYYREEENGRGNFPPRFSGLQFPNYSSELNVNALELDDSALYLCASSLGPGQGAFNVLTFGAGSRLTVL.

V gene TRBV5-8 combines with J gene TRBJ2-3, with D perhaps matching TRBD2 (6 bases). This CDR3 comprises 15 residues. CDR1 and CDR2 from the germline V gene are SGHTS and YDEGEE. Deletions cut 3 bases from V and 2 bases from J, with 13 bases between. CDR3 protein: CASSSTGDFTDTQYF. CDR3 DNA sequence: TGTGCCAGCAGCTCGACGGGAGATTTCACAGATACGCAGTATTTT.

There are a few counts of this clone. V usage is TRBV7-9 and J usage is TRBJ1-2; 7 bases match TRBD1. Trimming cost V 5 bases and J 6 bases; bases outside gene matches: 3. The germline V gene encodes CDR1 SEHNR and CDR2 FQNEAQ (reference sequence). The CDR3 spans 12 residues. The CDR3 protein is CASSDRENGYTF. The CDR3 bases are TGTGCCAGCAGCGACAGGGAAAATGGCTACACCTTC.

This clone showed up just a few times. J is TRBJ1-3 and V is TRBV7-6; 7 positions agree with TRBD1. With V trimmed by 1 base and J by 0 bases, 6 bases remained unmatched. Germline V lookup: CDR1 SGHVS, CDR2 FNYEAQ. The CDR3 has 17 residues. The CDR3: CASSLGQGYNSGNTIYF. For the CDR3, the DNA is TGTGCCAGCAGCTTAGGACAGGGTTACAACTCTGGAAACACCATATATTTT.

The V call is TRBV19, the J call TRBJ1-3, with TRBD1 as a possible D gene (6 bases). V gave up 5 bases and J gave up 0 bases, with 11 bases separating them. CDR3 length: 15 residues. Germline CDR1 is LNHDA and CDR2 is SQIVND (reference sequence). CDR3 sequence reads: CASSGQSNSGNTIYF. The CDR3 DNA reads as TGTGCCAGTAGTGGACAGTCCAACTCTGGAAACACCATATATTTT.

This chain connects TRBV6-2 or TRBV6-3 to TRBJ2-7, with 8 bases that match TRBD1. The germline V gene encodes CDR1 MNHEY and CDR2 SVGEGT. The V gene end was trimmed by 4 bases and the J gene end by 4 bases; junction bases not matched to a gene: 3. The length of the CDR3 is 13 residues. CDR3 nucleotide sequence: TGTGCCAGCAGTTGGACAGGGATATACGAGCAGTACTTC. Translation: CASSWTGIYEQYF.

The genes are TRBV4-1 and TRBJ1-5, with D perhaps TRBD1 (6 bases). The ends were cut back, 4 bases at V and 4 bases at J, with 14 bases in the middle. The CDR3 extends over 15 amino acids. CDR1 MGHRA and CDR2 YSYEKL come from the germline V gene. CDR3 in amino acids: CASSPQGPSNQPQHF. The CDR3 bases are TGCGCCAGCAGCCCACAGGGTCCCAGTAATCAGCCCCAGCATTTT.